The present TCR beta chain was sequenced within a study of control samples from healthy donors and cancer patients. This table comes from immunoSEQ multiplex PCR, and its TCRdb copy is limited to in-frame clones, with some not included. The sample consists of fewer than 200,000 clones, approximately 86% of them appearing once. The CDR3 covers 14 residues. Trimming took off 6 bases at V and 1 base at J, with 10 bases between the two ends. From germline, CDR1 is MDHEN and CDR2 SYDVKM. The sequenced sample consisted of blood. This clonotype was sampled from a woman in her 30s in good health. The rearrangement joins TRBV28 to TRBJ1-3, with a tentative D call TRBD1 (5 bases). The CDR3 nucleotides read TGTGCCAGCAGCCTCCGGGGGTCTGGAAACACCATATATTTT. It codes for CASSLRGSGNTIYF.